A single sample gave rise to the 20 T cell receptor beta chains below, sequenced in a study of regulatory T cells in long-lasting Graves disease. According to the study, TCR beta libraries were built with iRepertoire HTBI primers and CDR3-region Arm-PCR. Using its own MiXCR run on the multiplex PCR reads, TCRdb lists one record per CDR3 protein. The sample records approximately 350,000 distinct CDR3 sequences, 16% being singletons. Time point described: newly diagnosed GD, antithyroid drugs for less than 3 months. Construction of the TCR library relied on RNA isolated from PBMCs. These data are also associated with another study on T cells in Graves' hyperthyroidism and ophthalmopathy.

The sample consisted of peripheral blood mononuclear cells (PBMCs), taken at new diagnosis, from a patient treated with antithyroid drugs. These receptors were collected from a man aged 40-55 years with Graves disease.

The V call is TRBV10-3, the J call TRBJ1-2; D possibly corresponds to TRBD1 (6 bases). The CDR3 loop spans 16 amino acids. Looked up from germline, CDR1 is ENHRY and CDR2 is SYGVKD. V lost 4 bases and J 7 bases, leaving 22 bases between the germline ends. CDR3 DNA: TGTGCCATCAGTGCTCAGGGACACCCCGGGGGCTCTGGCTACACCTTC. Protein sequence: CAISAQGHPGGSGYTF.

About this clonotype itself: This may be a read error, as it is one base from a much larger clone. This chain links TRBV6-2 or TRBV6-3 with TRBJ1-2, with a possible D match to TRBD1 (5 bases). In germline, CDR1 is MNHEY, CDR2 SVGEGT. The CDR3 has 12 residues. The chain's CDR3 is CASSYGQGGYAF. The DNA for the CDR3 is TGTGCCAGCAGTTACGGGCAGGGTGGCTACGCCTTC.

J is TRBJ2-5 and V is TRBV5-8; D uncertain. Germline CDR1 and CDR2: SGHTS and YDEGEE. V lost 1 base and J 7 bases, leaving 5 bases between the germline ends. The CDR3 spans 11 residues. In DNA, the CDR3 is TGTGCCAGCAGCTTGTTCGGGACCCAGTACTTC. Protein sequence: CASSLFGTQYF.

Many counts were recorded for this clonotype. CDR3 DNA: TGTGCCAGCAGCTACGTAGAGGGTGCTGACGAGCAGTACTTC. Translating it yields CASSYVEGADEQYF. The chain couples TRBV2 to TRBJ2-7; maybe TRBD2 (5 bases). The V gene's germline CDR1 is SNHLY and CDR2 FYNNEI. Trimming stripped 6 bases from V and 5 bases from J, with 17 bases between. The CDR3 sequence is 14 residues long.

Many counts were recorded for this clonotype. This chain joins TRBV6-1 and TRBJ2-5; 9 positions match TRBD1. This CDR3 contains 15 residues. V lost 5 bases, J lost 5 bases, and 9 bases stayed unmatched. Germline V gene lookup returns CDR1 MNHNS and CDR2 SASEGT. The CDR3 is CASSKRQGEIETQYF. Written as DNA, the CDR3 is TGTGCCAGCAGTAAACGACAGGGGGAAATCGAGACCCAGTACTTC.

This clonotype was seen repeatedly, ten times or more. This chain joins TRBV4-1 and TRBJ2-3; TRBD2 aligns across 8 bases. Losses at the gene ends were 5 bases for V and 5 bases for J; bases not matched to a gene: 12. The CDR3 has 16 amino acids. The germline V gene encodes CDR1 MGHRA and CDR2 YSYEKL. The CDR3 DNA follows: TGCGCCAGCAGCTCACAGCCGGGACTAGTCGTAGATACGCAGTATTTT. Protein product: CASSSQPGLVVDTQYF.

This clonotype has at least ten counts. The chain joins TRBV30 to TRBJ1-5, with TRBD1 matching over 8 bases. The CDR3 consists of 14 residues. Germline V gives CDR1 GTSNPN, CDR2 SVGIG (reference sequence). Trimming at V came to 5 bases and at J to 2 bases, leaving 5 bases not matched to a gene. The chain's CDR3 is CAWVLGQGNQPQHF. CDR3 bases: TGTGCCTGGGTATTGGGACAGGGCAATCAGCCCCAGCATTTT. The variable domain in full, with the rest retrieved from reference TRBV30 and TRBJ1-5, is SQTIHQWPATLVQPVGSPLSLECTVEGTSNPNLYWYRQAAGRGLQLLFYSVGIGQISSEVPQNLSASRPQDRQFILSSKKLLLSDSGFYLCAWVLGQGNQPQHFGDGTRLSIL.

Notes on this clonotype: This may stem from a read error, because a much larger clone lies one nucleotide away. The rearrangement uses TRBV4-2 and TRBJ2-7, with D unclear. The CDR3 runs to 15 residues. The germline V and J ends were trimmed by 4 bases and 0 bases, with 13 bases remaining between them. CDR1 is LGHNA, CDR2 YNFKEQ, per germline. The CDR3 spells CASSRFRTSSYEQYF. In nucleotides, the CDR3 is TGTGCCAGCAGCCGATTTAGGACGAGCTCCTACGAGCAGTACTTC.

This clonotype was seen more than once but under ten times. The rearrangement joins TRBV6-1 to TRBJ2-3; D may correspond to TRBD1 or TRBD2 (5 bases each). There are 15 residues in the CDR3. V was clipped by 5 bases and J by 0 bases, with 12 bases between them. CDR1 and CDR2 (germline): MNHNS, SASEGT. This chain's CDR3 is CASSTGTVSTDTQYF. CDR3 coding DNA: TGTGCCAGCAGTACCGGGACGGTGAGCACAGATACGCAGTATTTT.

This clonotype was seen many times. CDR3 nucleotides: TGTGCCAGCAGTCCCGCGGGCTATGGCTACACCTTC. It encodes CASSPAGYGYTF. The V gene is TRBV6-1, the J gene TRBJ1-2, with unresolved D. CDR3 length: 12 residues. V lost 5 bases to trimming and J lost 4 bases, with 8 bases between them. Per germline, CDR1 MNHNS and CDR2 SASEGT.

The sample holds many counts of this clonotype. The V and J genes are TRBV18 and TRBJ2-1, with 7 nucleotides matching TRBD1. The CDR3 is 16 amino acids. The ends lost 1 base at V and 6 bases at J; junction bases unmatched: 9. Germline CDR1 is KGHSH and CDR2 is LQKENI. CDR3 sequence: CASSPRRTGDGNEQFF. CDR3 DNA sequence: TGTGCCAGCTCACCACGGAGGACAGGCGACGGCAATGAGCAGTTCTTC. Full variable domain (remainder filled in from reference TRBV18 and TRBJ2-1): NAGVMQNPRHLVRRRGQEARLRCSPMKGHSHVYWYRQLPEEGLKFMVYLQKENIIDESGMPKERFSAEFPKEGPSILRIQQVVRGDSAAYFCASSPRRTGDGNEQFFGPGTRLTVL.

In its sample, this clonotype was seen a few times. CDR3 coding DNA: TGTGCCAGCAGCCGTTGGTGGAGCACAGATACGCAGTATTTT. Protein: CASSRWWSTDTQYF. J is TRBJ2-3 and V is TRBV7-9; no clear D. The CDR3 runs 14 residues. The germline V gene has CDR1 SEHNR and CDR2 FQNEAQ (reference sequence). Trimming pared 5 bases from V and 0 bases from J, leaving 9 bases between.

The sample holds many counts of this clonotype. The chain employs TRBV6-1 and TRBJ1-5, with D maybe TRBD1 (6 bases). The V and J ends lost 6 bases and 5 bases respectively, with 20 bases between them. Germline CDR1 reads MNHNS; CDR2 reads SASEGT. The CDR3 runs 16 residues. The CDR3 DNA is TGTGCCAGCAGGGCCGGATGGGCAGGGGCGGATCAGCCCCAGCATTTT. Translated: CASRAGWAGADQPQHF.

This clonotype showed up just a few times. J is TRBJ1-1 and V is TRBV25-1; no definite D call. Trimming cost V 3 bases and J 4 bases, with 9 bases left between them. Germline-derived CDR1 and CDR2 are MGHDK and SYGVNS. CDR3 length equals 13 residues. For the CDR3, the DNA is TGTGCCAGCAGTGAGGGGAGGGTCACTGAAGCTTTCTTT. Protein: CASSEGRVTEAFF.

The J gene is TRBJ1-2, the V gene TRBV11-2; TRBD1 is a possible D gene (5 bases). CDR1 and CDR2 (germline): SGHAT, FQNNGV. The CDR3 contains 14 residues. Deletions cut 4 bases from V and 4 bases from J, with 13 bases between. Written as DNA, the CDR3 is TGTGCCAGCAGCTACCCGGGACGGATCTATGGCTACACCTTC. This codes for CASSYPGRIYGYTF.

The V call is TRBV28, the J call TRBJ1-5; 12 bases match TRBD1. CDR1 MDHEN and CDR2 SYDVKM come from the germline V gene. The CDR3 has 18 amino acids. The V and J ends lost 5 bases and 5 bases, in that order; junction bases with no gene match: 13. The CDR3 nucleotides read TGTGCCAGCAGTCTCTCCGGGACAGGGGGCCAAGGAGATCAGCCCCAGCATTTT. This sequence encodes CASSLSGTGGQGDQPQHF.

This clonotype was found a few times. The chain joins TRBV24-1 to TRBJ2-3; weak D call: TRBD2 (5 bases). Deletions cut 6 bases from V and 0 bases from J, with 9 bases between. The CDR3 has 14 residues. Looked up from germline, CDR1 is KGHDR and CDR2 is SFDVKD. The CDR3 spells CATSSGPSTDTQYF. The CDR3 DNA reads TGTGCCACCAGTAGCGGCCCAAGCACAGATACGCAGTATTTT.

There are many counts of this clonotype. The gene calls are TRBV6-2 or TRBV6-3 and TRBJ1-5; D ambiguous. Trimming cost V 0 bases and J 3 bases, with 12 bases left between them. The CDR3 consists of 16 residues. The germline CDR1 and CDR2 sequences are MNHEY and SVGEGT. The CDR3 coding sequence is TGTGCCAGCAGTTACTCGAGGACGGACTTCAATCAGCCCCAGCATTTT. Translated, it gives CASSYSRTDFNQPQHF.

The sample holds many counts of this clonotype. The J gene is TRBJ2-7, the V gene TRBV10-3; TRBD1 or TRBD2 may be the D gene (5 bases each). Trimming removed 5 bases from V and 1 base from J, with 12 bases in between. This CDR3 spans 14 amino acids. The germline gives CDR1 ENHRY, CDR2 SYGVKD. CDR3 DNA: TGTGCCATCAGTATTGGGACCGGATCCTACGAGCAGTACTTC. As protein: CAISIGTGSYEQYF.

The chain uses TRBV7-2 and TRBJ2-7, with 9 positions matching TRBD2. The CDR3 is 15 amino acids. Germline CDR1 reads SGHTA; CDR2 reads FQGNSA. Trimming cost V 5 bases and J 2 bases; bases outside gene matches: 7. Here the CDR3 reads CASSLQAGGTYEQYF. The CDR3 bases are TGTGCCAGCAGCCTACAAGCGGGGGGAACCTACGAGCAGTACTTC.